A single sample gave rise to the 4 T cell receptor beta chains below, sequenced in a study of blood T cells in healthy people across ages. A second about 7 to 11 cycle PCR used barcoded and J-beta primers. TCRdb ran MiXCR on the 5' RACE reads and lists one entry per CDR3 protein. The sample lists over a million distinct CDR3 sequences, around 40% occurring once. The sequenced material came from blood. Every receptor here comes from a woman aged 18-29 years in good health.

The V call is TRBV20-1, the J call TRBJ2-7, with TRBD1 identical over 7 bases. Germline V lookup: CDR1 DFQATT, CDR2 SNEGSKA (reference sequence). The CDR3 length is 14 residues. The trim removed 3 bases at V and 3 bases at J, leaving 8 bases unmatched. The CDR3 DNA sequence: TGCAGTGCTAGTGGGACAGCACGATTCTACGAGCAGTACTTC. Translating it yields CSASGTARFYEQYF.

This clonotype has ten or more counts. This chain connects TRBV29-1 to TRBJ1-4; possible D gene TRBD1, 5 bases. The CDR3 sequence is 12 residues long. CDR1 SQVTM and CDR2 ANQGSEA come from the germline V gene. The V end was cut by 4 bases, the J end by 2 bases, with 5 bases between. The CDR3, as DNA: TGCAGCGTTGGACAGACTAATGAAAAACTGTTTTTT. It translates to CSVGQTNEKLFF.

The gene calls are TRBV7-2 and TRBJ2-7; TRBD2 matches 12 bases. Germline V gives CDR1 SGHTA, CDR2 FQGNSA. The CDR3 contains 16 residues. V lost 5 bases, J lost 5 bases, and 10 bases stayed unmatched. The CDR3 sequence: CASSLRLAGVSNEQYF. CDR3 DNA sequence: TGTGCCAGCAGCCTCCGACTAGCGGGAGTATCTAACGAGCAGTACTTC.

The chain combines TRBV21-1 with TRBJ1-6; no check of the table's D call, TRBD1, against the DNA was made. TRBV21-1 is termed a pseudogene. The CDR3 covers 15 residues. The CDR3 loop is CASSRGNRNNSPLHF. For the CDR3, the DNA is TGTGCCAGCAGCAGAGGGAACAGGAATAATTCACCCCTCCACTTT.